The clone carrying this TCR beta chain was picked up many times. Its antigen is not known. TCR beta CDR3 sequences were amplified from RNA transcripts. Using the HTBI primer set, a first-round RT-PCR was run on the TCR CDR3. TCRdb re-derived calls from the multiplex PCR reads in MiXCR, one entry per CDR3 protein. The data contain approximately 510,000 distinct CDR3 sequences, 35% to 50% of them singletons. V shed 0 bases and J shed 3 bases, with 8 bases lying between them. Per germline, CDR1 LNHNV and CDR2 YYDKDF (reference sequence). This CDR3 spans 15 amino acids. This entry comes from a study of T cells in Graves' hyperthyroidism and ophthalmopathy. Overall study findings and caveats: Within blood appeared most thyroid clonotypes that had expanded above 0.001.

The rearrangement links TRBV15 to TRBJ2-2; D unresolved. The origin of this receptor is an adult woman with Graves' disease, either hyperthyroidism or ophthalmopathy (not recorded which). Sequencing was done on a sample of peripheral blood or thyroid tissue (not recorded which). DNA for the CDR3: TGTGCCACCAGCAGAGATAGACTCTACACCGGGGAGCTGTTTTTT. Protein sequence: CATSRDRLYTGELFF. Combining the CDR3 with reference TRBV15 and TRBJ2-2 gives the whole variable domain DAMVIQNPRYQVTQFGKPVTLSCSQTLNHNVMYWYQQKSSQAPKLLFHYYDKDFNNEADTPDNFQSRRPNTSFCFLDIRSPGLGDTAMYLCATSRDRLYTGELFFGEGSRLTVL.